This T cell receptor (beta chain) was retrieved from a study of technical replicates of blood from a handful of donors. V was trimmed by 8 bases and J by 6 bases, leaving 5 bases between them. Germline V gene lookup returns CDR1 SNHLY and CDR2 FYNNEI. CDR3 length: 10 amino acids. Here immunoSEQ multiplex PCR was the method, and the copy in TCRdb shows in-frame clones only, minus some. The sample includes fewer than 85,000 clones, around 96% seen only once; the top ten take around 0.28%. The sequence came from a human donor in good health. The chain links TRBV2 to TRBJ2-1; no reliable D call. The sequenced sample was T cells isolated from PBMCs. CDR3 DNA: TGTGCCAGCTTCGGCAATGAGCAGTTCTTC. Protein: CASFGNEQFF.